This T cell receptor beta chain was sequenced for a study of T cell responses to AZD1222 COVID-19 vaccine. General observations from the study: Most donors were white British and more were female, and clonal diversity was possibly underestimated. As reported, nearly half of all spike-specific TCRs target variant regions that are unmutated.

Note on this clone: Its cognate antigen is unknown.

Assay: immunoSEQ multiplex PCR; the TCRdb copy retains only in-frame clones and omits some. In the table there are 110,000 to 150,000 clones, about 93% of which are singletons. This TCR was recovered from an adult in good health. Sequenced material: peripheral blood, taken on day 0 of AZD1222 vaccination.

The CDR3: CASSPGQGRGSPLHF. CDR3 nucleotide sequence: TGTGCCAGCAGCCCCGGACAGGGTAGGGGTTCACCCCTCCACTTT. J is TRBJ1-6 and V is TRBV3-1 (or the pseudogene TRBV3-2), with TRBD1 matching 8 bases. CDR1 and CDR2 from the germline V gene are LGHDT and YNNKEL (reference sequence). There are 15 residues in the CDR3. The trim removed 4 bases at V and 9 bases at J, leaving 8 bases unmatched.